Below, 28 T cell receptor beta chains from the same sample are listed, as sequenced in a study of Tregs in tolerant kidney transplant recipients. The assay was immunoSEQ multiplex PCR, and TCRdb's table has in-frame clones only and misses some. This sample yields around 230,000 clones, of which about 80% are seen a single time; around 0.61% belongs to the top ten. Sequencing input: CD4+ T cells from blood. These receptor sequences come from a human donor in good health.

The CDR3 DNA follows: TGTGCCACCAGCAGAGATCCAAGGGCCTCCTATAATTCACCCCTCCACTTT. Residues: CATSRDPRASYNSPLHF. The chain carries TRBV15 and TRBJ1-6; D unresolved. V was shortened by 0 bases and J by 0 bases, with 9 bases between the two germline ends. CDR1 and CDR2 from the germline V gene are LNHNV and YYDKDF (reference sequence). The CDR3 consists of 17 residues.

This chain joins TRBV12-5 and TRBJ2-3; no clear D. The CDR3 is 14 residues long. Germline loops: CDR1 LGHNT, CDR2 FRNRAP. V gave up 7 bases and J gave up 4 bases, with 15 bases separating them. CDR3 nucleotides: TGTGCTAGTGCCTCCAGGTCCGGGTCAGATACGCAGTATTTT. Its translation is CASASRSGSDTQYF.

The CDR3 sequence is CASSGGVNLNQPQHF. As DNA, the CDR3 is TGTGCCAGCTCCGGAGGCGTCAACCTCAATCAGCCCCAGCATTTT. The V call is TRBV6-1, the J call TRBJ1-5, with D unresolved. CDR3 length: 15 amino acids. Germline V gene data show CDR1 as MNHNS and CDR2 as SASEGT. The germline V and J ends were trimmed by 8 bases and 3 bases, with 17 bases remaining between them.

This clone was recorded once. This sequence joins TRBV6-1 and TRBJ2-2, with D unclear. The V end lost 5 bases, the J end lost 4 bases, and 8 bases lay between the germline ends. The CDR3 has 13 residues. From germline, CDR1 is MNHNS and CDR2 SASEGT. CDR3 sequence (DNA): TGTGCCAGCAGTTCAGTAGTCACCGGGGAGCTGTTTTTT. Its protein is CASSSVVTGELFF.

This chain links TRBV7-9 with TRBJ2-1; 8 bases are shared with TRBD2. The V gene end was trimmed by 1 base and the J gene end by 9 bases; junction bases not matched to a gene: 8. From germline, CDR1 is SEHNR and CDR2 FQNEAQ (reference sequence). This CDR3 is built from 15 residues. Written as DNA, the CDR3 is TGTGCCAGCAGCTTAGTTTTGGCGGGAGGAACTGAGCAGTTCTTC. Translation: CASSLVLAGGTEQFF. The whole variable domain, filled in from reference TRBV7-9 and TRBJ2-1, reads DTGVSQNPRHKITKRGQNVTFRCDPISEHNRLYWYRQTLGQGPEFLTYFQNEAQLEKSRLLSDRFSAERPKGSFSTLEIQRTEQGDSAMYLCASSLVLAGGTEQFFGPGTRLTVL.

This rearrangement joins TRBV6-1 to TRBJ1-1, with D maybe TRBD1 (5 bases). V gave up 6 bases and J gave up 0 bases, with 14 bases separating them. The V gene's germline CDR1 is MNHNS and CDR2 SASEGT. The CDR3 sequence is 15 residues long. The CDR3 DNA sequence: TGTGCCAGCAGGGCTGACAGCTTAATGAACACTGAAGCTTTCTTT. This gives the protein CASRADSLMNTEAFF.

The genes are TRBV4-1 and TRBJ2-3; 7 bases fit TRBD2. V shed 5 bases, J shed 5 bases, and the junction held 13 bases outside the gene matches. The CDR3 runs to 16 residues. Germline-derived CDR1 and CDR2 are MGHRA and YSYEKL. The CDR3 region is CASSSLSGRVGDTQYF. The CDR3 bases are TGCGCCAGCAGCTCCTTGAGTGGGAGGGTGGGAGATACGCAGTATTTT.

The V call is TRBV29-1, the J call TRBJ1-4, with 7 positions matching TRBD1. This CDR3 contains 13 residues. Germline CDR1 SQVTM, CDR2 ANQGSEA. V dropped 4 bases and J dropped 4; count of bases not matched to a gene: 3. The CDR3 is CSVVPGGNEKLFF. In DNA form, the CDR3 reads TGCAGCGTTGTCCCAGGGGGTAATGAAAAACTGTTTTTT.

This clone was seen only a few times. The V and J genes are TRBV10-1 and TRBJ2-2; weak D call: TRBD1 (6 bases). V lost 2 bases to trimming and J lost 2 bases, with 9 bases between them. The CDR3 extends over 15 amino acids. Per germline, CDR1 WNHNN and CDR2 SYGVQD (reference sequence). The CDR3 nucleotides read TGCGCCAGCAGTGAGGACAGGAGAAACACCGGGGAGCTGTTTTTT. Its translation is CASSEDRRNTGELFF.

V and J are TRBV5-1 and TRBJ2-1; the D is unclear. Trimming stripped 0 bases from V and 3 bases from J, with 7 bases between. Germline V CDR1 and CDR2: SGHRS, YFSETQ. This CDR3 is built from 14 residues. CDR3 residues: CASSLVASYNEQFF. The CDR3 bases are TGCGCCAGCAGCTTGGTGGCCAGCTACAATGAGCAGTTCTTC.

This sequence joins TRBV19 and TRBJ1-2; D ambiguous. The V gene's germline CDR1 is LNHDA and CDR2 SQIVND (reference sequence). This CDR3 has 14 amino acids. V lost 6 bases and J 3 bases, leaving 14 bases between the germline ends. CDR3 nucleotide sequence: TGTGCCAGTAGGGGAAGCCGGAGGGACTATGGCTACACCTTC. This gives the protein CASRGSRRDYGYTF.

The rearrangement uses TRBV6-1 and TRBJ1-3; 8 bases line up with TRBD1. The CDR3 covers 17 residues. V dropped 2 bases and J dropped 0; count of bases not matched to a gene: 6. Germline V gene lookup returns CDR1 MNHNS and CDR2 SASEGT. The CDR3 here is CASSEWTGRGSGNTIYF. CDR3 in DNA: TGTGCCAGCAGTGAATGGACAGGGAGGGGCTCTGGAAACACCATATATTTT.

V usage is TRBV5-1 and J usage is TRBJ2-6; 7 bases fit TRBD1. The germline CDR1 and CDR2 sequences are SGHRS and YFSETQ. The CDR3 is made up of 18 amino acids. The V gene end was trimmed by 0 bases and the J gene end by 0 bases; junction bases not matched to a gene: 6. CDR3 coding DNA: TGCGCCAGCAGCTTGGGAGGGACAGACTACTCTGGGGCCAACGTCCTGACTTTC. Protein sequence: CASSLGGTDYSGANVLTF. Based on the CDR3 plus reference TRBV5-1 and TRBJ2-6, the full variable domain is KAGVTQTPRYLIKTRGQQVTLSCSPISGHRSVSWYQQTPGQGLQFLFEYFSETQRNKGNFPGRFSGRQFSNSRSEMNVSTLELGDSALYLCASSLGGTDYSGANVLTFGAGSRLTVL.

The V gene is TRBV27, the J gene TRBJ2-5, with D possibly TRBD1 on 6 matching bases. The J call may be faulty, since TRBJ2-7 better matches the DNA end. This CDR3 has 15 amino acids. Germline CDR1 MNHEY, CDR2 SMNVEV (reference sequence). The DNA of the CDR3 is TGTGCCAGCAGTTTACCTTCAACAGGGAAAGGCGAGCAGTACTTC. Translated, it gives CASSLPSTGKGEQYF.

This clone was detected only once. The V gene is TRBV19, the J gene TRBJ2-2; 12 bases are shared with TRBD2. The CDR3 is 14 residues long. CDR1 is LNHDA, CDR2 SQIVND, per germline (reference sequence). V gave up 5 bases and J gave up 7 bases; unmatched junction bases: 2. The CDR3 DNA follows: TGTGCCAGTAGTCTAGCGGGGGGGCACGGGGAGCTGTTTTTT. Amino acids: CASSLAGGHGELFF.

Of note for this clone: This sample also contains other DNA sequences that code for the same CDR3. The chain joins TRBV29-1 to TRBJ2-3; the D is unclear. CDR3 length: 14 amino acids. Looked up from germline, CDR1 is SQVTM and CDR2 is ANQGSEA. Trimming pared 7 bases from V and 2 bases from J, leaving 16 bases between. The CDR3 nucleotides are TGCAGCGCCTTAACAGATACTTACACAGATACGCAGTATTTT. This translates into CSALTDTYTDTQYF.

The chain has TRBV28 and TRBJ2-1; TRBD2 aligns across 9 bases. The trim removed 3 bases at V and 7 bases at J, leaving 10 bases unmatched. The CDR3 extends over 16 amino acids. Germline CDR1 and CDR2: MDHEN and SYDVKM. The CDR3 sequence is CASSLPLAGVSNEQFF. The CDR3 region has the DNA TGTGCCAGCAGTTTGCCTTTAGCGGGAGTCAGTAATGAGCAGTTCTTC. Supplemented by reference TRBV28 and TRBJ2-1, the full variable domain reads DVKVTQSSRYLVKRTGEKVFLECVQDMDHENMFWYRQDPGLGLRLIYFSYDVKMKEKGDIPEGYSVSREKKERFSLILESASTNQTSMYLCASSLPLAGVSNEQFFGPGTRLTVL.

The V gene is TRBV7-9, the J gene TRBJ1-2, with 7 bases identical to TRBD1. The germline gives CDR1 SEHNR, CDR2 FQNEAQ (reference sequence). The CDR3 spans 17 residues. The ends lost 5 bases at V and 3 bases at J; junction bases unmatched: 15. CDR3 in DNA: TGTGCCAGCAGCCCGAGTACCAACAGGGGTCTCTACTATGGCTACACCTTC. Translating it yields CASSPSTNRGLYYGYTF.

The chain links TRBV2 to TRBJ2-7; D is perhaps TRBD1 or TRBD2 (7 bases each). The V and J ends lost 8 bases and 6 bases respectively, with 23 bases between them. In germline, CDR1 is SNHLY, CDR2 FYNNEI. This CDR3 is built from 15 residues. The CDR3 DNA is TGTGCCAGCGATTCTGACAGGGCAGGGAGGGGCGAGCAGTACTTC. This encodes CASDSDRAGRGEQYF.

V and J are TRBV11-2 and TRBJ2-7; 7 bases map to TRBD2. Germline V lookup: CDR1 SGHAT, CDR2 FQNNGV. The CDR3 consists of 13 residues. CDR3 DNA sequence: TGTGCGTCTTCGAGCGGGGCTTCCTACGAGCAGTACTTC. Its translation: CASSSGASYEQYF. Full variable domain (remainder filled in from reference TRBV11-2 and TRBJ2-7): EAGVAQSPRYKIIEKRQSVAFWCNPISGHATLYWYQQILGQGPKLLIQFQNNGVVDDSQLPKDRFSAERLKGVDSTLKIQPAKLEDSAVYLCASSSGASYEQYFGPGTRLTVT.

In DNA form, the CDR3 reads TGTGCCTGGAGTCGGGACAGTAGAAACACCATATATTTT. It specifies CAWSRDSRNTIYF. This chain joins TRBV30 and TRBJ1-3; TRBD1 agrees at 7 bases. The germline V gene encodes CDR1 GTSNPN and CDR2 SVGIG (reference sequence). The V segment lost 2 bases and the J segment 5 bases; nucleotides outside the gene matches: 3. There are 13 residues in the CDR3. Drawing the rest from reference TRBV30 and TRBJ1-3, the complete variable domain is SQTIHQWPATLVQPVGSPLSLECTVEGTSNPNLYWYRQAAGRGLQLLFYSVGIGQISSEVPQNLSASRPQDRQFILSSKKLLLSDSGFYLCAWSRDSRNTIYFGEGSWLTVV.

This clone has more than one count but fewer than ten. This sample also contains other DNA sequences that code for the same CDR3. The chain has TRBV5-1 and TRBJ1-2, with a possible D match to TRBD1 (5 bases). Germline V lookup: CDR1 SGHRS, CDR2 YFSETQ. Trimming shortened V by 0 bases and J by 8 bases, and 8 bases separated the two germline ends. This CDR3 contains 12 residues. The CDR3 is CASSLEGFGYTF. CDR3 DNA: TGCGCCAGCAGCTTGGAGGGGTTCGGCTACACCTTC.

The CDR3 loop reads CASSSIHGDTEAFF. In DNA, the CDR3 is TGTGCCAGCAGCTCTATACACGGGGACACTGAAGCTTTCTTT. The chain recombines TRBV2 with TRBJ1-1; no clear D. Looked up from germline, CDR1 is SNHLY and CDR2 is FYNNEI. The CDR3 consists of 14 residues. Trimming pared 6 bases from V and 3 bases from J, leaving 14 bases between.

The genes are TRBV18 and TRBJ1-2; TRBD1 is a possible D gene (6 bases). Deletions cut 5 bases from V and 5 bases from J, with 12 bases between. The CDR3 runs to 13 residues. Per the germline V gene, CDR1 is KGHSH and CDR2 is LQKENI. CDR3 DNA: TGTGCCAGCTCAAAGGACAGCACATATGGCTACACCTTC. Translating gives CASSKDSTYGYTF.

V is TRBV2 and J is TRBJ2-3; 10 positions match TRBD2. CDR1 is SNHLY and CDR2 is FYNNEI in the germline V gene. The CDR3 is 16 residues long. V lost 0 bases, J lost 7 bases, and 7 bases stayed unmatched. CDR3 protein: CASSEAASGGGYTQYF. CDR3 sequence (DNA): TGTGCCAGCAGTGAAGCAGCTAGCGGGGGAGGGTATACGCAGTATTTT.

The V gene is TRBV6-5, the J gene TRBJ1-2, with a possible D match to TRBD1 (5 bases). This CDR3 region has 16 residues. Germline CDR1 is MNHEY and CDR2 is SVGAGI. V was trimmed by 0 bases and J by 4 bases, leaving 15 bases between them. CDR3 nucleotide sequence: TGTGCCAGCAGTTACTCGTCAGGGCCGAAGAGCTATGGCTACACCTTC. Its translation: CASSYSSGPKSYGYTF.

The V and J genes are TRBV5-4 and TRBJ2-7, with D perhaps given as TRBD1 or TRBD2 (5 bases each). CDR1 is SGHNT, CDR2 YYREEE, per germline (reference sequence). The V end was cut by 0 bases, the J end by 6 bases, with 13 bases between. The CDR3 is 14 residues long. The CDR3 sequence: CASSLELGTGEQYF. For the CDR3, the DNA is TGTGCCAGCAGCTTGGAGCTTGGGACGGGCGAGCAGTACTTC.

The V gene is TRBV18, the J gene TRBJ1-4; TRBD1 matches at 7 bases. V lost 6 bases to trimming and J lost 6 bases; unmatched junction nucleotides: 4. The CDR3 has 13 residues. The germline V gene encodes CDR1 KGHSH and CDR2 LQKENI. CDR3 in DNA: TGTGCCAGCTCCCCCGGGACAGATGAAAAACTGTTTTTT. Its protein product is CASSPGTDEKLFF. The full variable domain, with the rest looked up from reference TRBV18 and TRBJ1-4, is NAGVMQNPRHLVRRRGQEARLRCSPMKGHSHVYWYRQLPEEGLKFMVYLQKENIIDESGMPKERFSAEFPKEGPSILRIQQVVRGDSAAYFCASSPGTDEKLFFGSGTQLSVL.